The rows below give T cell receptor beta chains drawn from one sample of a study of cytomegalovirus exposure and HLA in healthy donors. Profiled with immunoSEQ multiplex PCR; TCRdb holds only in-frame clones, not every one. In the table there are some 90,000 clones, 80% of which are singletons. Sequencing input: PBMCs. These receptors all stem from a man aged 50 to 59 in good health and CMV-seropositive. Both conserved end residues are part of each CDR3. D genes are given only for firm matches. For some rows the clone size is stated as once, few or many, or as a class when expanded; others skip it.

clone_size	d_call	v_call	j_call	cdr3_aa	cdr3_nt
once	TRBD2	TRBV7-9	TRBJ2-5	CASSFSGDQPQYF	TGTGCCAGCAGCTTTAGCGGGGACCAACCTCAGTACTTC
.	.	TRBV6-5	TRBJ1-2	CASSYSRAVNGYTF	TGTGCCAGCAGTTACTCGAGGGCAGTCAATGGCTACACCTTC
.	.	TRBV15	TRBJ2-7	CATSRTDMGLSREQYF	TGTGCCACCAGCAGAACCGACATGGGACTTTCTAGAGAGCAGTACTTC
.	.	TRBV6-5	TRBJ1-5	CASSYSGYQPQHF	TGTGCCAGCAGTTACTCCGGGTATCAGCCCCAGCATTTT
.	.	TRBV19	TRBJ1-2	CASSLSGTATVGYTF	TGTGCCAGTAGTCTATCCGGGACTGCAACGGTAGGCTACACCTTC
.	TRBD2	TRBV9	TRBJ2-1	CASSVSGTSVHEQFF	TGTGCCAGCAGCGTATCCGGGACTAGTGTACATGAGCAGTTCTTC
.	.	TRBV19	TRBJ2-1	CASSIWGAGQFF	TGTGCCAGTAGTATCTGGGGAGCAGGGCAGTTCTTC
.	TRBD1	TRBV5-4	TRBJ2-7	CASSFPGGLSEQYF	TGTGCCAGCAGCTTCCCAGGGGGCTTGAGCGAGCAGTACTTC
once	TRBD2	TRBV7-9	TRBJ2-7	CASSKGASGRAGEQYF	TGTGCCAGCAGCAAAGGAGCTAGCGGGAGGGCGGGCGAGCAGTACTTC
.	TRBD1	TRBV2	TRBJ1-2	CASRGDRDGNGYTF	TGTGCCAGCAGGGGAGACAGGGACGGTAATGGCTACACCTTC
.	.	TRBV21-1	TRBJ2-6	CASSARGRDSGANVLTF	TGTGCCAGCAGCGCCAGGGGGCGCGACTCTGGGGCCAACGTCCTGACTTTC
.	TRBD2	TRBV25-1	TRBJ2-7	CASSDVGLAGIEQYF	TGTGCCAGCAGTGATGTGGGACTAGCGGGAATAGAGCAGTACTTC
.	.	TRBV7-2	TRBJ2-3	CASSSRTFTDTQYF	TGTGCCAGCAGCTCAAGGACTTTCACAGATACGCAGTATTTT
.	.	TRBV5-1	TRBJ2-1	CASSLGLELYNEQFF	TGCGCCAGCAGCTTGGGACTAGAGCTATACAATGAGCAGTTCTTC
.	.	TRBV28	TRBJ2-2	CASSFGVVRTGELFF	TGTGCCAGCAGTTTCGGAGTGGTGAGGACCGGGGAGCTGTTTTTT
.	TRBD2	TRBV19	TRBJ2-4	CASSISREDWGNIQYF	TGTGCCAGTAGTATTAGCCGGGAGGATTGGGGAAACATTCAGTACTTC
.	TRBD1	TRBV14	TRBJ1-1	CASSPGTGGHTEAFF	TGTGCCAGCAGCCCGGGGACAGGGGGCCACACTGAAGCTTTCTTT
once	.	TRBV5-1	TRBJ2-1	CAASPSPGTKRVNEQFF	TGCGCCGCCTCACCATCCCCCGGGACAAAAAGGGTCAATGAGCAGTTCTTC
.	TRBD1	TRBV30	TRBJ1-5	CAWRPPGGQPQHF	TGTGCCTGGAGGCCTCCAGGGGGTCAGCCCCAGCATTTT
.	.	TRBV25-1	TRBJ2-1	CASSERGFNEQFF	TGTGCCAGCAGTGAACGCGGATTCAATGAGCAGTTCTTC
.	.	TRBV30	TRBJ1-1	CAWSVLREETEAFF	TGTGCCTGGAGTGTACTGAGGGAGGAGACTGAAGCTTTCTTT
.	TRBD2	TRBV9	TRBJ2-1	CASSASGSAYNEQFF	TGTGCCAGCAGCGCTAGCGGGAGTGCCTACAATGAGCAGTTCTTC
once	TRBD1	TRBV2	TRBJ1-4	CASRRQGAYEKLFF	TGTGCCAGCAGAAGACAGGGGGCCTATGAAAAACTGTTTTTT
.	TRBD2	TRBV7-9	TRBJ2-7	CSSSFPMGMSGEPYEQYF	TGTTCCAGCAGCTTCCCCATGGGGATGAGCGGGGAACCGTACGAGCAGTACTTC
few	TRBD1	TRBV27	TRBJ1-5	CASSYDRGGNQPQHF	TGTGCCAGCAGTTACGACAGGGGAGGCAATCAGCCCCAGCATTTT
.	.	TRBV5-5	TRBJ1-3	CASSTSPSSGNTIYF	TGTGCCAGCAGCACCTCGCCGAGCTCTGGAAACACCATATATTTT
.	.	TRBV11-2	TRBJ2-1	CASSLVTGRNEQFF	TGTGCCAGCAGCTTAGTGACAGGGAGGAATGAGCAGTTCTTC
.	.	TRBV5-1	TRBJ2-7	CASSSGQGGGGVYEQYF	TGCGCCAGCAGCTCCGGCCAAGGAGGGGGCGGCGTGTACGAGCAGTACTTC
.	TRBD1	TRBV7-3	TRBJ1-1	CASSRDRYGTEAFF	TGTGCCAGCAGCCGGGACAGATATGGCACTGAAGCTTTCTTT
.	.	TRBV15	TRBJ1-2	CATSRAGVYGYTF	TGTGCCACCAGCAGGGCCGGGGTCTATGGCTACACCTTC
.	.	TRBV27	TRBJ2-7	CASSLSPSAAYEQYF	TGTGCCAGCAGTTTATCTCCTTCCGCTGCCTACGAGCAGTACTTC
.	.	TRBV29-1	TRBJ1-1	CSVEQGGNTEAFF	TGCAGCGTTGAACAGGGAGGGAACACTGAAGCTTTCTTT
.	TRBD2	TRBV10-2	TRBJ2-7	CASRTGMGLAGSYEQYF	TGCGCCAGCAGGACAGGGATGGGACTAGCGGGAAGCTACGAGCAGTACTTC
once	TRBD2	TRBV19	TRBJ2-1	CASRRTSGTHEQFF	TGTGCCAGTAGAAGAACTAGCGGGACCCATGAGCAGTTCTTC
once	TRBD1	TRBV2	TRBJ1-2	CASSGMTGNYGYTF	TGTGCCAGCAGTGGAATGACAGGGAACTATGGCTACACCTTC
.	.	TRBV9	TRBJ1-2	CASSVGTVNYGYTF	TGTGCCAGCAGCGTAGGGACAGTCAACTATGGCTACACCTTC
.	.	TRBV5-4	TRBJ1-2	CASSLVSQRRGGGYTF	TGTGCCAGCAGCTTGGTCTCCCAGCGCCGTGGTGGTGGCTACACCTTC
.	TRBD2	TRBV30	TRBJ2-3	CAWSEEAGVRTDTQYF	TGTGCCTGGAGTGAAGAAGCGGGAGTTAGAACAGATACGCAGTATTTT
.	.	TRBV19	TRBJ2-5	CASRPGSNQETQYF	TGTGCCAGTAGGCCCGGGTCAAACCAAGAGACCCAGTACTTC
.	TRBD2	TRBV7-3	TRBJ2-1	CASSFAGGDNEQFF	TGTGCCAGCAGCTTCGCGGGGGGGGACAATGAGCAGTTCTTC
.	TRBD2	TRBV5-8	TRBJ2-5	CASSSAGARETQYF	TGTGCCAGCAGCTCAGCGGGAGCGAGAGAGACCCAGTACTTC
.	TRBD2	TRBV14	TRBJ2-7	CASSQDLAGGVYEQYF	TGTGCCAGCAGCCAAGACTTAGCGGGAGGCGTTTACGAGCAGTACTTC
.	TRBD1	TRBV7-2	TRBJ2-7	CASSFTGDEQYF	TGTGCCAGCAGCTTTACAGGGGACGAGCAGTACTTC
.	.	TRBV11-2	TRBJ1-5	CASSLGQGPGQPQHF	TGTGCCAGCAGCTTAGGTCAGGGCCCAGGTCAGCCCCAGCATTTT
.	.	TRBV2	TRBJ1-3	CASSEVPGYTIYF	TGTGCCAGCAGTGAAGTCCCGGGTTACACCATATATTTT
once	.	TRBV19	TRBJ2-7	CASSISQSYEQYF	TGTGCCAGTAGTATTAGCCAGTCCTACGAGCAGTACTTC
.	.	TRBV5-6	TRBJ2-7	CASSFRQNSYEQYF	TGTGCCAGCAGCTTCCGACAGAATTCCTACGAGCAGTACTTC
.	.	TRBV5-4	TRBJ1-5	CASSLVAGGSNQPQHF	TGTGCCAGCAGCTTGGTCGCGGGTGGGAGCAATCAGCCCCAGCATTTT
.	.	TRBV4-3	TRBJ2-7	CASSQDLRSDQILTYEQYF	TGCGCCAGCAGCCAAGATCTTAGAAGCGATCAAATACTTACCTACGAGCAGTACTTC
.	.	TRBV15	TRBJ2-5	CATMKTEYPGEQYF	TGTGCCACCATGAAGACGGAATATCCTGGGGAGCAGTACTTC
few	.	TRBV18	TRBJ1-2	CASSPSNRPDYGYTF	TGTGCCAGCTCACCCTCGAACCGTCCAGACTATGGCTACACCTTC
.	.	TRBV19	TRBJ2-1	CASRPTRLGNEQFF	TGTGCCAGTAGACCGACGAGGCTAGGCAATGAGCAGTTCTTC
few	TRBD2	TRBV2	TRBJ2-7	CASSVASGGSYEQYF	TGTGCCAGCAGTGTGGCTAGCGGCGGCTCCTACGAGCAGTACTTC